Sequencing of this TCR beta chain was carried out in a study of CD8 T cells in Susac syndrome. The study sequenced TCR beta in blood CD8+ and CD4+ T cells. TEMRA cells were FACS-enriched, unlike CD8+ and CD4+ T cells, which were negatively isolated. V shed 1 base and J shed 1 base, with 9 bases lying between them. This CDR3 is built from 15 residues. Germline CDR1 reads LNHDA; CDR2 reads SQIVND (reference sequence). This clonotype has only one observation. With random hexamers, 0.5 to 1 ug RNA was reverse transcribed. Amplification of TCR beta CDR3 by immunoSEQ multiplex PCR spanned 54 Vbeta and 13 Jbeta. Using its own MiXCR run on the immunoSEQ multiplex PCR reads, TCRdb lists one record per CDR3 protein. The table lists some 110,000 distinct CDR3 sequences, around 94% of them singletons.

The sequencing sample was made of CD4+ T cells from PBMCs. This sequence originates from a human donor with multiple sclerosis. This chain joins TRBV19 and TRBJ2-3; D is possibly TRBD2 (6 bases). Written as DNA, the CDR3 is TGTGCCAGTAGTATAGGCGGGGCCGGCACAGATACGCAGTATTTT. Its protein is CASSIGGAGTDTQYF.